These T cell receptor beta chains were read from a single sample in a study of cytomegalovirus exposure and HLA in healthy donors. Assay used: immunoSEQ multiplex PCR; TCRdb lists only in-frame clones, some missing. This sample has about 180,000 clones; around nine tenths occur once, and the top ten carry 1.4%. Specimen: PBMCs. The source is a woman in her 30s in good health and CMV-seronegative. The CDR3 runs from the conserved cysteine through the conserved F or W. D genes are given only for firm matches. The size field is filled for only some rows; it gives once, few, many or a size class.

V	D	J	size	CDR3	DNA
TRBV30	.	TRBJ1-1	few	CAWNGETEAFF	TGTGCCTGGAACGGTGAAACTGAAGCTTTCTTT
TRBV28	.	TRBJ2-7	few	CASSLGGRVYEQYF	TGTGCCAGCAGTTTAGGGGGCAGGGTCTACGAGCAGTACTTC
TRBV7-6	TRBD2	TRBJ2-3	.	CASSSAAGGPPDTQYF	TGTGCCAGCAGCTCCGCAGCGGGGGGGCCTCCAGATACGCAGTATTTT
TRBV7-6	.	TRBJ2-2	.	CASSLRRSGHSVAGELFF	TGTGCCAGCAGCTTAAGGCGCTCGGGTCACTCCGTAGCGGGGGAGCTGTTTTTT
TRBV7-8	.	TRBJ2-5	.	CASSQRGGMETQYF	TGTGCCAGCAGTCAGAGGGGGGGGATGGAGACCCAGTACTTC
TRBV21-1	.	TRBJ2-7	.	CASSKGTTGLREQYF	TGTGCCAGCAGCAAAGGGACTACTGGGCTACGCGAGCAGTACTTC
TRBV7-9	TRBD1	TRBJ1-1	.	CASRYGTGYTEAFF	TGTGCCAGCAGGTACGGGACAGGGTACACTGAAGCTTTCTTT
TRBV19	TRBD1	TRBJ2-1	.	CASSIKGAAMVNEQFF	TGTGCCAGTAGTATTAAGGGGGCGGCAATGGTGAATGAGCAGTTCTTC
TRBV13	.	TRBJ2-7	.	CASSPAQGFWYEQYF	TGTGCCAGCAGCCCGGCGCAGGGGTTCTGGTACGAGCAGTACTTC
TRBV6-6	.	TRBJ2-1	.	CASTVSNEQFF	TGTGCCAGCACCGTGAGTAATGAGCAGTTCTTC
TRBV25-1	TRBD1	TRBJ1-2	.	CASRTPGGRGGYTF	TGTGCCAGCAGAACACCAGGGGGCCGGGGTGGCTACACCTTC
TRBV25-1	TRBD2	TRBJ2-2	few	CATPTSGFWELFF	TGTGCGACACCAACTAGCGGATTCTGGGAGCTGTTTTTT
TRBV7-2	TRBD2	TRBJ2-7	.	CASSSGWTGGYEQYF	TGTGCCAGCAGCTCCGGGTGGACGGGGGGGTACGAGCAGTACTTC
TRBV2	.	TRBJ1-1	.	CASSNRAEAFF	TGTGCCAGCAGTAACAGGGCTGAAGCTTTCTTT
TRBV5-4	.	TRBJ2-7	.	CASSSPETDSYEQYF	TGTGCCAGCAGCTCCCCAGAGACAGACTCCTACGAGCAGTACTTC
TRBV7-6	.	TRBJ2-6	.	CASSRGSGANVLTF	TGTGCCAGCAGCCGGGGGTCTGGGGCCAACGTCCTGACTTTC
TRBV21-1	.	TRBJ1-1	.	CASTKTFTGNTEAFF	TGTGCCAGCACCAAGACCTTCACAGGGAACACTGAAGCTTTCTTT
TRBV28	.	TRBJ1-2	once	CASRGVQKFYGYTF	TGTGCCAGCAGGGGCGTACAGAAGTTCTATGGCTACACCTTC
TRBV19	.	TRBJ1-5	.	CASTQAAGDKPQHF	TGTGCCAGTACCCAAGCGGCAGGGGATAAGCCCCAGCATTTT
TRBV30	TRBD1	TRBJ2-5	.	CAWSVLGTGRKTQYF	TGTGCCTGGAGTGTACTAGGGACAGGGAGAAAGACCCAGTACTTC
TRBV7-9	.	TRBJ1-5	once	CASSLDLGGPGPQHF	TGTGCCAGCAGCTTAGATCTCGGGGGGCCCGGGCCCCAGCATTTT
TRBV5-1	.	TRBJ2-7	.	CASSLSGSNTYEQYF	TGCGCCAGCAGCCTGTCAGGGTCTAATACCTACGAGCAGTACTTC
TRBV5-1	TRBD1	TRBJ2-7	.	CASSRGTGDREQYF	TGCGCCAGCAGCCGGGGGACAGGGGACCGGGAGCAGTACTTC
TRBV15	.	TRBJ2-7	.	CATSRGGAIGEQYF	TGTGCCACCAGCAGGGGGGGGGCCATAGGCGAGCAGTACTTC
TRBV18	.	TRBJ2-2	.	CASSPRTDSRTGELFF	TGTGCCAGCTCACCAAGGACAGATAGCAGAACCGGGGAGCTGTTTTTT
TRBV27	TRBD2	TRBJ2-7	.	CASRVLAGGTYEQYF	TGTGCCAGCAGGGTACTAGCGGGGGGAACCTACGAGCAGTACTTC
TRBV5-1	TRBD1	TRBJ2-1	.	CASSRGTGGSYNEQFF	TGCGCCAGCAGCCGAGGGACAGGGGGCTCCTACAATGAGCAGTTCTTC
TRBV29-1	.	TRBJ2-1	.	CSVEDRGNRDPAYNEQFF	TGCAGCGTTGAAGATCGAGGCAACAGGGACCCTGCATACAATGAGCAGTTCTTC
TRBV5-1	TRBD1	TRBJ1-4	.	CASSLVGQEYEKLFF	TGCGCCAGCAGCTTAGTGGGACAGGAGTATGAAAAACTGTTTTTT
TRBV18	.	TRBJ1-5	.	CASSPGAASNQPQHF	TGTGCCAGCTCACCAGGGGCGGCGAGCAATCAGCCCCAGCATTTT
TRBV27	.	TRBJ1-4	.	CASSNSGQQRGEKLFF	TGTGCCAGCAGTAATTCAGGACAGCAAAGGGGTGAAAAACTGTTTTTT
TRBV19	.	TRBJ1-5	.	CASSIDAGDYQPQHF	TGTGCCAGTAGTATAGATGCTGGGGACTATCAGCCCCAGCATTTT
TRBV19	TRBD1	TRBJ2-2	.	CASSIEQGAIGELFF	TGTGCCAGTAGTATAGAACAGGGGGCAATCGGGGAGCTGTTTTTT
TRBV11-2	.	TRBJ1-2	.	CASSSLLPFRDYGYTF	TGTGCCAGCAGCTCCCTTTTGCCCTTTCGGGACTATGGCTACACCTTC
TRBV30	.	TRBJ1-1	.	CASHRTTNEAFF	TGTGCCAGTCACAGGACCACCAATGAAGCTTTCTTT
TRBV2	TRBD1	TRBJ2-1	.	CASSEAKRGRQFF	TGTGCCAGCAGTGAAGCTAAGAGGGGGCGGCAGTTCTTC